The T cell receptor (beta chain) described here comes from a study of graft-versus-host responses after intestinal transplantation. Study-wide context: Recipients uniformly received anti-thymocyte globulin induction, followed by tacrolimus and steroids for around 3 years.

Sequencing was performed with immunoSEQ multiplex PCR; in TCRdb, only in-frame clones are kept and a portion is missing. The sample yields 85,000 to 100,000 clones, around 92% seen once. The germline gives CDR1 MDHEN, CDR2 SYDVKM. Trimming took 5 bases from V and 4 from J, leaving 13 bases between them. The CDR3 runs to 14 residues. Turning to this clone: The target antigen is unknown.

The specimen was unstimulated CD8+ T cells sorted from spleen or lymph node cells, collected before transplant. V is TRBV28 and J is TRBJ2-3; a possible D gene is TRBD1 (5 bases). This receptor was identified in a human donor who was the organ donor for an intestinal transplant. The DNA of the CDR3 is TGTGCCAGCAGTCCCCAGGGTTCCGCAGATACGCAGTATTTT. Its translation is CASSPQGSADTQYF.